A selection of T cell receptor beta chains follows, all from one sample in a study of cytomegalovirus exposure and HLA in healthy donors. Libraries were prepared by immunoSEQ multiplex PCR; TCRdb keeps only in-frame clonotypes and omits some of them. The sample has about 180,000 clones, roughly 80% seen once. The specimen was PBMCs. These receptors originate from a boy aged 2 to 10 in good health and CMV-seronegative. The CDR3 runs from the conserved cysteine through the conserved F or W. The order of the fields is J gene, clone size, D gene, V gene, CDR3 DNA, CDR3 protein. A D gene is named only where the DNA matches it firmly. Clone size, where shown, is once, few, many, or a class for clones that have expanded.

TRBJ1-2,-,-,TRBV18,TGTGCCAGCTCACCGAATCGAGATGGCTACACCTTC,CASSPNRDGYTF
TRBJ1-2,-,TRBD1,TRBV29-1,TGCAGCGTTGACCACAGGGGGGACGACTATGGCTACACCTTC,CSVDHRGDDYGYTF
TRBJ1-1,-,-,TRBV28,TGTGCCAGCAGTTTTTCCCGGGGGTTGACTGAAGCTTTCTTT,CASSFSRGLTEAFF
TRBJ2-7,-,-,TRBV18,TGTGCCAGCTCAACGACTAGGTCCACCTACGAGCAGTACTTC,CASSTTRSTYEQYF
TRBJ1-2,-,-,TRBV7-9,TGTGCCAGCAGCCTAGGGGGAGGCAACTCCTATGGCTACACCTTC,CASSLGGGNSYGYTF
TRBJ1-1,-,TRBD1,TRBV5-1,TGCGCCAGCAGCGGAGACAGGGGGCGGAACACTGAAGCTTTCTTT,CASSGDRGRNTEAFF
TRBJ1-5,-,-,TRBV28,TGTGCCAGCAGTTTGTATAGTGTTCAGCCCCAGCATTTT,CASSLYSVQPQHF
TRBJ1-5,few,-,TRBV7-9,TGTGCCAGCAGCTTAGAAATTGGCACAGGGTGGAATCAGCCCCAGCATTTT,CASSLEIGTGWNQPQHF
TRBJ2-7,-,TRBD2,TRBV5-6,TGTGCCAGCAGCTTGACTAAGGGACTAGCGGGAGTGGGGTACGAGCAGTACTTC,CASSLTKGLAGVGYEQYF
TRBJ2-3,-,TRBD2,TRBV30,TGTGCCTGGAGGCCCCTAGCGGGAACCACAGATACGCAGTATTTT,CAWRPLAGTTDTQYF
TRBJ1-2,once,TRBD1,TRBV5-1,TGCGCCAGCAGCTTGGCACTAGGGACAGCTAACTATGGCTACACCTTC,CASSLALGTANYGYTF
TRBJ2-4,-,-,TRBV7-9,TGTGCCAGCAGCTTAGTAATGTCGGGAGCGGACATTCAGTACTTC,CASSLVMSGADIQYF
TRBJ1-2,-,-,TRBV19,TGTGCCAGCCAACCTCAGACAGCTCATGACTATGGCTACACCTTC,CASQPQTAHDYGYTF
TRBJ1-1,-,-,TRBV5-1,TGCGCCAGCAGCCCGGAGGGGATGGGGTACACTGAAGCTTTCTTT,CASSPEGMGYTEAFF
TRBJ2-7,-,-,TRBV19,TGTGCCAGCTCATCCTTAGGCGGGGGCAACCTATACGAGCAGTACTTC,CASSSLGGGNLYEQYF
TRBJ1-2,-,TRBD1,TRBV27,TGTGCCAGCAGTCCCGGCAGGGGGGTAGGCTACACCTTC,CASSPGRGVGYTF
TRBJ2-7,once,TRBD1,TRBV27,TGTGCCAGCAGTCCGTGGACAGGGGGCAACGACGAGCAGTACTTC,CASSPWTGGNDEQYF
TRBJ2-3,-,TRBD2,TRBV4-2,TGTGCCAGCAGCCAAGATCGTGGAGGACTAGCGGGAGGGTTTGGCGCAGATACGCAGTATTTT,CASSQDRGGLAGGFGADTQYF
TRBJ1-4,-,-,TRBV15,TGTGCCACCAGCCGCCTAGACCGGGCAACTAATGAAAAACTGTTTTTT,CATSRLDRATNEKLFF
TRBJ2-2,once,-,TRBV2,TGTGCCAGCAGGGCAGGGCACACCGGGGAGCTGTTTTTT,CASRAGHTGELFF
TRBJ2-7,-,-,TRBV9,TGTGCCAGCAGCTTCGGGACTGGGACGCCCGGCTACGAGCAGTACTTC,CASSFGTGTPGYEQYF
TRBJ1-4,-,TRBD1,TRBV7-6,TGTGCCAGCAGCCCTCGGACAGGTCCTAATGAAAAACTGTTTTTT,CASSPRTGPNEKLFF
TRBJ1-2,-,TRBD1,TRBV27,TGTGCCAGCAGTACATTGACAGGGTCGAATGGCTACACCTTC,CASSTLTGSNGYTF
TRBJ2-7,-,TRBD1,TRBV6-5,TGTGCCAGCAGTCGCGACAGGGGGGCCTACGAGCAGTACTTC,CASSRDRGAYEQYF
TRBJ2-5,-,TRBD1,TRBV7-2,TGTGCCAGCAGCTGGACAGGGACCCAGTACTTC,CASSWTGTQYF
TRBJ1-5,once,-,TRBV7-3,TGTGCCAGCAGCTCCGGGAGGATCAATCAGCCCCAGCATTTT,CASSSGRINQPQHF
TRBJ1-3,-,-,TRBV30,TGTGCCTGGAGTGTAAAGGCGGCAGGGCCCATCATGAGCTCTGGAAACACCATATATTTT,CAWSVKAAGPIMSSGNTIYF
TRBJ1-3,-,TRBD1,TRBV19,TGTGCCAGTAGAGAACAGGGGGACGGAAACACCATATATTTT,CASREQGDGNTIYF
TRBJ1-1,few,-,TRBV7-9,TGTGCCAGCAGCCCAGGACAGCTTGAAGCTTTCTTT,CASSPGQLEAFF
TRBJ2-4,-,TRBD2,TRBV5-1,TGCGCCAGCAGGGGACTAGCGGGAACGGACATTCAGTACTTC,CASRGLAGTDIQYF
TRBJ2-1,-,-,TRBV10-2,TGCGCCAGCAGTACCATCCCGGGACAAAAAACCGATGAGCAGTTCTTC,CASSTIPGQKTDEQFF
TRBJ2-5,-,TRBD2,TRBV5-6,TGTGCCAGCAGCTTGAGGCGGGAGGGCCGGGAGACCCAGTACTTC,CASSLRREGRETQYF
TRBJ2-7,once,-,TRBV30,TGTGCCTGGTGCGAGGGGGGGCCCGAGCAGTACTTC,CAWCEGGPEQYF
TRBJ2-3,-,TRBD2,TRBV2,TGTGCCAGCAGTGACAGGACTAGCGGCACAGATACGCAGTATTTT,CASSDRTSGTDTQYF
TRBJ1-3,-,TRBD1,TRBV30,TGTGCCTGGAGTAGGACAGGGTCTGGAAACACCATATATTTT,CAWSRTGSGNTIYF
TRBJ1-1,-,-,TRBV13,TGTGCCAGCAGCCAGGGGCTAAGTAGCACTACAGGCACTGAAGCTTTCTTT,CASSQGLSSTTGTEAFF
TRBJ1-4,-,-,TRBV18,TGTGCCAGCTCACAGATAAGAAGCGGGACAACTAATGAAAAACTGTTTTTT,CASSQIRSGTTNEKLFF
TRBJ1-2,-,-,TRBV6-1,TGTGCCAGCAGTGAGGGACACAACTATGGCTACACCTTC,CASSEGHNYGYTF
TRBJ2-3,-,TRBD1,TRBV2,TGTGCCAGCAGTGAAGTATTGGGGCAGGGGGCTTCAGATACGCAGTATTTT,CASSEVLGQGASDTQYF
TRBJ1-1,-,TRBD1,TRBV10-3,TGTGCCGCAGGACAGGGGGTTTCGAACACTGAAGCTTTCTTT,CAAGQGVSNTEAFF
TRBJ1-1,few,-,TRBV12-2,TGTGCAAGCAGGGTGAGGACTGAAGCTTTCTTT,CASRVRTEAFF
TRBJ1-1,-,-,TRBV27,TGTGCCAGCAGTTCTTTGCGATTCGGCGTCGGGGCTTTCTTT,CASSSLRFGVGAFF
TRBJ2-5,-,-,TRBV4-1,TGCGCCAGCAGCCAAGCCCCAGGCGACGAGGAGACCCAGTACTTC,CASSQAPGDEETQYF